This TCR beta chain was retrieved from a study of T cells in Graves' hyperthyroidism and ophthalmopathy. As to this clonotype: As yet, its antigen is unknown.

General study findings and limits: Most thyroid clonotypes with frequency above 0.001 were detected in blood.

The CDR3 regions of TCR beta were amplified from RNA transcripts. The HTBI primer set was used in a first-round RT-PCR of the TCR CDR3. MiXCR, run by TCRdb on the multiplex PCR reads, gives a single entry per CDR3 protein. The repertoire holds fewer than 800,000 distinct CDR3 sequences, roughly 15% seen once, with around 8% in the top ten. Together with thyroid ultrasound, orbital computed tomography, serum thyroxine and TRAb, clinical symptoms were used for diagnoses. The sequenced material came from blood. This receptor was taken from a young man with Graves' hyperthyroidism.

CDR3 region: CASSEVGQGAYEQYF. The CDR3 nucleotides read TGTGCCAGCAGTGAGGTGGGACAGGGGGCCTACGAGCAGTACTTC. The genes are TRBV25-1 and TRBJ2-7; TRBD1 agrees at 11 bases. The CDR3 covers 15 residues. V lost 3 bases to trimming and J lost 2 bases; unmatched junction nucleotides: 3. Germline V gene data show CDR1 as MGHDK and CDR2 as SYGVNS.